The 31 T cell receptor beta chains reported below all come from one sample, sequenced in a study of CD8+ T cells in alopecia areata. TCR sequencing used cDNA made by reverse transcription of extracted RNA. Clones were read by immunoSEQ multiplex PCR, and TCRdb kept only the in-frame ones, dropping some. This sample includes more than 90,000 clones with no singletons; its ten biggest clones take up around 19%. Material for sequencing was lesional skin. These receptors were taken from a C3H/HeJ mouse with alopecia areata. The strain's MHC: H2-k.

A note on this clone: Gene names refer to mouse genes. The sequence runs out 4 residues before the end of the CDR3; the remainder is reconstructed from the germline J gene. V and J are TRBV1 and TRBJ2-5, with TRBD2 matching over 8 bases. Germline V lookup: CDR1 NSQYPW, CDR2 LRSPGD (reference sequence). The CDR3 runs 13 residues. CDR3 in amino acids: CTCSGGGLDTQYF. The CDR3 DNA, read in part, is TGCACCTGCAGTGGGGGGGGCTTGGAC. Full variable domain (outside the CDR3, taken from reference TRBV1 and TRBJ2-5): VTLLEQNPRWRLVPRGQAVNLRCILKNSQYPWMSWYQQDLQKQLQWLFTLRSPGDKEVKSLPGADYLATRVTDTELRLQVANMSQGRTLYCTCSGGGLDTQYFGPGTRLLVL.

This clone was counted between two and nine times. Mouse gene names and germline throughout. The read ends 4 residues before the CDR3 terminus; that terminus is restored from the germline J gene. V and J are TRBV19 and TRBJ1-2, with TRBD1 matching 8 bases. Germline loops: CDR1 FNHDT, CDR2 SITEND (reference sequence). CDR3 length: 13 residues. V was clipped by 5 bases and J by 3 bases; unmatched bases: 3. CDR3 DNA (partial): TGTGCCAGCAGCGACAGGGGTTACTCC. It encodes CASSDRGYS. The full CDR3 protein is CASSDRGYSDYTF.

This clone has a handful of counts. Gene names follow the mouse nomenclature. The read ends 4 residues shy of where the CDR3 ends; the end is completed using the germline J gene. The chain uses TRBV13-3 and TRBJ2-5, with 8 bases identical to TRBD2. CDR1 NNHDY and CDR2 SYVADS come from the germline V gene. This CDR3 is 16 amino acids long. The junction had 4 bases not matched to a gene; V was cut back by 0 bases and J by 1 base. CDR3 DNA (partial): TGTGCCAGCAGTGATGCCTCGACTGGGGACCAAGAC. This codes for CASSDASTGDQD. The entire CDR3 reads CASSDASTGDQDTQYF.

This clone was seen a handful of times. The gene symbols are mouse symbols. Sequencing ends 4 residues short of the CDR3 end; the germline J gene provides the rest. The gene calls are TRBV1 and TRBJ2-1; a possible D gene is TRBD1 (6 bases). Trimming pared 7 bases from V and 4 bases from J, leaving 14 bases between. This CDR3 is 14 amino acids long. CDR1 and CDR2 (germline): NSQYPW, LRSPGD (reference sequence). CDR3 protein: CTCKDRDKYAEQFF. CDR3 bases read: TGCACCTGCAAAGACCGGGACAAATATGCT.

With regard to this clone: The genes are named according to mouse. The read ends 4 residues shy of where the CDR3 ends; the end is completed using the germline J gene. V gene TRBV1 combines with J gene TRBJ2-1; 14 bases are a match to TRBD2. Germline CDR1 is NSQYPW and CDR2 is LRSPGD (reference sequence). V shed 3 bases and J 6 bases; nucleotides not matched to a gene: 4. The CDR3 is made up of 16 amino acids. The CDR3 reads CTCSAPGLGGLAEQFF. Partial CDR3 DNA: TGCACCTGCAGTGCTCCGGGACTGGGGGGGCTTGCT.

As for this clone: Mouse gene names and germline throughout. CDR3 region: CASSDGGTGGRYEQYF. CDR3 bases read: TGTGCCAGCAGTGATGGCGGGACTGGGGGCCGCTAT. V gene TRBV13-3 combines with J gene TRBJ2-7; 11 bases line up with TRBD2. The CDR3 goes on 4 residues after the read ends, and that part is filled in from the germline J gene. Trimming cost V 0 bases and J 3 bases; bases outside gene matches: 5. The CDR3 consists of 16 residues. CDR1 is NNHDY and CDR2 is SYVADS in the germline V gene.

On this clone itself: Any gene name here is a mouse gene name. From the germline J gene comes the end of the CDR3, since the read stops 4 residues before it. The same CDR3 arises from other DNA sequences in this sample as well. The rearrangement joins TRBV13-2 to TRBJ2-7; 9 bases map to TRBD2. This CDR3 is built from 14 residues. CDR1 and CDR2 from the germline V gene are NNHNN and SYGAGS (reference sequence). Here the CDR3 reads CASGDKTGGYEQYF. CDR3 DNA, as far as it was read: TGTGCCAGCGGTGATAAGACTGGGGGTTAT.

This clone occurred a few times. The genes are named according to mouse. The read ends 4 residues shy of where the CDR3 ends; the end is completed using the germline J gene. The chain is built from TRBV16 and TRBJ2-1; D remains unclear. V was pared by 2 bases and J by 1 base, with 6 bases between. Germline CDR1 reads SGHSA; CDR2 reads FRNQAP. The CDR3 runs to 14 residues. CDR3 DNA, as far as it was read: TGTGCAAGCAGCTTATCAGAAAACTATGCT. Amino acids: CASSLSENYA. The full CDR3 reads CASSLSENYAEQFF. The entire variable domain, with the rest obtained from reference TRBV16 and TRBJ2-1, is as follows: NAGVIQTPRHKVTGKGQEATLWCEPISGHSAVFWYRQTIVQGLEFLTYFRNQAPIDDSGMPKERFSAQMPNQSHSTLKIQSTQPQDSAVYLCASSLSENYAEQFFGPGTRLTVL.

On this clone: Here the gene names and germline are mouse. The read is 4 residues too short to cover the CDR3 end, so that end is filled in from the germline J gene. This chain connects TRBV13-3 to TRBJ1-2, with TRBD1 matching over 8 bases. The length of the CDR3 is 14 residues. Germline values: CDR1 NNHDY, CDR2 SYVADS. Losses at the gene ends were 3 bases for V and 4 bases for J; bases not matched to a gene: 5. This CDR3 is CASSGRQGSSDYTF. CDR3 DNA, as far as it was read: TGTGCCAGCAGTGGCCGACAGGGGAGCTCC.

This clone was seen a handful of times. At residue 13, TCRdb's protein disagrees with the DNA translation; the protein shown here derives from the DNA. The germline and genes are mouse ones. The observed sequence ends 3 residues before the CDR3 terminus, with the missing tail filled in from the germline J gene. The chain has TRBV13-3 and TRBJ1-3; D possibly corresponds to TRBD1 (6 bases). Trimming removed 1 base at V and 0 bases at J, with 11 bases between. The CDR3 has 16 residues. Germline V CDR1 and CDR2: NNHDY, SYVADS. CDR3 sequence: CASSDMQGNSGNTLYF. The CDR3 bases that were read are TGTGCCAGCAGTGATATGCAGGGGAATTCTGGAAATACG.

A note on this clone: The listed genes are named as in mouse. Sequencing ends 4 residues short of the CDR3 end; the germline J gene provides the rest. The chain couples TRBV13-3 to TRBJ2-7, with D maybe TRBD2 (6 bases). Per the germline V gene, CDR1 is NNHDY and CDR2 is SYVADS. This CDR3 has 13 amino acids. V gave up 7 bases and J gave up 0 bases, with 11 bases separating them. The CDR3 reads CASFGTSSYEQYF. CDR3 bases read: TGTGCCAGCTTCGGGACTTCCTCCTAT.

Worth noting for this clone: The genes and germline here are from mouse. The read halts 4 residues ahead of the CDR3 end, with the missing end drawn from the germline J gene. The J gene is TRBJ1-1, the V gene TRBV13-1; D is perhaps TRBD1 (5 bases). This CDR3 spans 12 amino acids. CDR1 is NSHNY, CDR2 SYGAGN, per germline. V was shortened by 6 bases and J by 4 bases, with 10 bases between the two germline ends. CDR3 sequence reads: CASMGEGTEVFF. CDR3 bases read: TGTGCCAGCATGGGGGAAGGCACA.

In this sample, this clone turned up a few times. Gene names and germline refer to mouse. The read terminates 4 residues before the CDR3 end, so the remaining end is supplied by the germline J gene. The V call is TRBV19, the J call TRBJ2-1; 11 nucleotides line up with TRBD2. The CDR3 has 13 residues. The V segment lost 8 bases and the J segment 4 bases; nucleotides outside the gene matches: 2. Germline CDR1 is FNHDT and CDR2 is SITEND (reference sequence). Partial CDR3 DNA: TGTGCCAGAGGGACTGGGGGTTATGCT. Amino acids: CARGTGGYA. From start to end, the CDR3 is CARGTGGYAEQFF.

This clone was counted a few times. These gene names are mouse names. The CDR3 DNA, read in part, is TGTGCCAGCGCCCAGGGCTCC. Its protein is CASAQGS. The entire CDR3 protein is CASAQGSDYTF. This chain links TRBV13-2 with TRBJ1-2; tentatively, D is TRBD1 (5 bases). Read coverage stops 4 residues before the CDR3 terminus; the germline J gene supplies the remainder. CDR1 is NNHNN, CDR2 SYGAGS, per germline (reference sequence). The V gene lost 6 bases and the J gene lost 4 bases, with 7 bases spanning the gap. The CDR3 totals 11 residues.

A few counts support this clone. Mouse names are used for the genes. The CDR3 end lies 4 residues beyond the end of the read and is filled in from the germline J gene. The chain uses TRBV13-1 and TRBJ2-3; TRBD2 agrees at 7 bases. After removal of 2 bases from V and 4 bases from J, the junction contained 1 base not matched to a gene. Germline V gene sequence: CDR1 NSHNY, CDR2 SYGAGN. The CDR3 has 13 residues. CDR3: CASSDWGSETLYF. The sequenced CDR3 bases are TGTGCCAGCAGTGACTGGGGGTCAGAA.

This clone has a handful of counts. Here the gene names and germline are mouse. The read ends 4 residues before the CDR3 terminus; that terminus is restored from the germline J gene. The chain joins TRBV13-3 to TRBJ1-4; 11 positions match TRBD1. Germline V CDR1 and CDR2: NNHDY, SYVADS. This CDR3 has 15 amino acids. Trimming at V came to 3 bases and at J to 4 bases, leaving 2 bases not matched to a gene. The CDR3 reads CASSGGTGGNERLFF. The sequenced CDR3 bases are TGTGCCAGCAGTGGAGGGACAGGGGGCAACGAA. The variable domain in full, with the rest retrieved from reference TRBV13-3 and TRBJ1-4, is EAAVTQSPRSKVAVTGGKVTLSCHQTNNHDYMYWYRQDTGHGLRLIHYSYVADSTEKGDIPDGYKASRPSQENFSLILELASLSQTAVYFCASSGGTGGNERLFFGHGTKLSVL.

This clone was found many times. Gene names are mouse gene names. The sequenced fragment ends 4 residues before the CDR3 boundary, so the rest is inferred from the germline J gene. The chain carries TRBV1 and TRBJ2-7; weak D call: TRBD1 (6 bases). The CDR3 runs to 15 residues. CDR1 and CDR2 from the germline V gene are NSQYPW and LRSPGD (reference sequence). V dropped 0 bases and J dropped 0 bases, with 9 bases sitting between them. This CDR3 reads CTCSADRTVSYEQYF. Incomplete CDR3 DNA: TGCACCTGCAGTGCAGATCGGACAGTCTCCTAT.

Regarding this clone: The listed genes are named as in mouse. The read gets to within 4 residues of the CDR3 end, and the germline J gene fills in the rest. This rearrangement joins TRBV13-2 to TRBJ1-2, with D maybe TRBD1 (5 bases). V was cut by 1 base and J by 4 bases, with 14 bases left in between. Germline V gene data show CDR1 as NNHNN and CDR2 as SYGAGS (reference sequence). This CDR3 comprises 15 residues. CDR3 DNA (partial): TGTGCCAGCGGTGATAGGGCAGGGAGGGGCTCC. Translation gives CASGDRAGRGS. The CDR3 reads in full as CASGDRAGRGSDYTF.

This clone was detected many times. Gene names refer to mouse genes. The CDR3 extends 4 residues past the end of the read, so its final part is completed from the germline J gene. The rearrangement uses TRBV13-3 and TRBJ1-1; 9 bases map to TRBD1. In germline, CDR1 is NNHDY, CDR2 SYVADS. Trimming took 6 bases from V and 0 from J; bases not matched to a gene: 3. This CDR3 is built from 14 residues. CDR3 loop: CASKQGAANTEVFF. The covered CDR3 bases are TGTGCCAGCAAACAGGGGGCAGCAAACACA.

This clone was found a few times. Mouse gene names apply. CDR3 bases read: TGTGCCAGCAGTGCTGGGACAGGATCTTAT. It is translated as CASSAGTGSY. The entire CDR3 sequence reads CASSAGTGSYEQYF. This chain joins TRBV13-3 and TRBJ2-7; 8 bases line up with TRBD1. The sequence runs out 4 residues before the end of the CDR3; the remainder is reconstructed from the germline J gene. This CDR3 is built from 14 residues. Per germline, CDR1 NNHDY and CDR2 SYVADS.

Worth noting for this clone: The gene names given are mouse names. Read sequence stops 4 residues before the CDR3 end, and the germline J gene provides the missing end. J is TRBJ2-5 and V is TRBV19; D perhaps matches TRBD1 (5 bases). The CDR3 runs to 14 residues. Germline CDR1 is FNHDT and CDR2 is SITEND (reference sequence). The chain's CDR3 is CASSVREEEDTQYF. The CDR3 DNA, read in part, is TGTGCCAGCAGTGTCAGGGAAGAGGAAGAC.

This clone occurred a few times. These gene names are mouse names. The sequence runs out 4 residues before the end of the CDR3; the remainder is reconstructed from the germline J gene. This chain uses TRBV13-2 with TRBJ2-7, with 8 nucleotides matching TRBD2. The CDR3 length is 13 residues. V was clipped by 5 bases and J by 0 bases; unmatched bases: 1. From germline, CDR1 is NNHNN and CDR2 SYGAGS (reference sequence). The CDR3 bases that were read are TGTGCCAGCGGACTGGGGGTCTCCTAT. This sequence encodes CASGLGVSY. The full CDR3 protein reads CASGLGVSYEQYF.

On this clone itself: Any gene name here is a mouse gene name. The CDR3 goes on 4 residues after the read ends, and that part is filled in from the germline J gene. This chain connects TRBV13-3 to TRBJ2-7, with 7 nucleotides matching TRBD1. Germline trimming cut 6 bases from V and 3 bases from J; bases unmatched to any gene: 6. This CDR3 region has 13 residues. Germline CDR1 is NNHDY and CDR2 is SYVADS. CDR3 sequence reads: CASNVQGDYEQYF. The DNA read from the CDR3 is TGTGCCAGCAACGTCCAGGGGGACTAT.

Of note for this clone: Genes here carry mouse names. The read terminates 4 residues before the CDR3 end, so the remaining end is supplied by the germline J gene. The gene calls are TRBV13-3 and TRBJ2-1; possibly TRBD2 for D (7 bases). V lost 5 bases and J 3 bases, leaving 15 bases between the germline ends. The CDR3 is 15 residues long. The germline V gene has CDR1 NNHDY and CDR2 SYVADS. The CDR3 sequence: CASRLPGGLYAEQFF. The sequenced part of the CDR3 DNA is TGTGCCAGCAGACTACCTGGGGGCCTCTATGCT.

This clone was recorded at least ten times. Here the gene names and germline are mouse. The CDR3 end lies 4 residues beyond the end of the read and is filled in from the germline J gene. The chain couples TRBV13-3 to TRBJ2-1; D possibly corresponds to TRBD1 (6 bases). The V end lost 5 bases, the J end lost 3 bases, and 9 bases lay between the germline ends. The CDR3 is made up of 13 amino acids. Germline values: CDR1 NNHDY, CDR2 SYVADS. CDR3 loop: CASRGQPYAEQFF. The CDR3 DNA, read in part, is TGTGCCAGCAGAGGACAGCCCTATGCT.

This clone was seen a handful of times. Each gene name is a mouse one. Other DNA sequences in this sample translate to the same CDR3. CDR3 amino acids: CTCSGGTGSSYEQYF. Partial CDR3 DNA: TGCACCTGCAGTGGGGGGACTGGGAGCTCCTAT. This chain connects TRBV1 to TRBJ2-7; 9 nucleotides match TRBD2. The CDR3 extends 4 residues past the end of the read, so its final part is completed from the germline J gene. J was trimmed by 0 bases and V by 4 bases; bases with no gene match: 4. Germline loops: CDR1 NSQYPW, CDR2 LRSPGD (reference sequence). The CDR3 loop spans 15 amino acids.

This clone has just a few counts. Each gene name is a mouse one. The CDR3 extends 4 residues past the end of the read, so its final part is completed from the germline J gene. The rearrangement links TRBV14 to TRBJ2-5, with TRBD2 matching 7 bases. This CDR3 spans 14 amino acids. The V and J ends lost 4 bases and 0 bases, in that order; junction bases with no gene match: 2. Germline V CDR1 and CDR2: SGHDT, FRDEAV. Incomplete CDR3 DNA: TGTGCCAGCAGTCGACTGGGAAACCAAGAC. It yields the protein CASSRLGNQD. The full CDR3 is CASSRLGNQDTQYF.

A remark on this clone: Translating the DNA gives a protein that differs from the TCRdb entry at residue 11; the protein shown here is that DNA translation. Germline and genes: mouse. The read comes to an end 3 residues before the CDR3 does, leaving the germline J gene to fill in the end. This rearrangement joins TRBV19 to TRBJ1-6; D is ambiguous. TRBJ1-6 has ORF status, its function being uncertain. Trimming pared 3 bases from V and 4 bases from J, leaving 8 bases between. From germline, CDR1 is FNHDT and CDR2 SITEND (reference sequence). This CDR3 contains 14 residues. The CDR3: CASSSPGYNSPLYF. The part of the CDR3 DNA that was read is TGTGCCAGCAGTAGTCCAGGATATAATTCGCCC.

In its sample, this clone was seen a few times. Germline and genes: mouse. The CDR3 end is not reached by the read, which stops 4 residues before it; the germline J gene fills it in. The rearrangement links TRBV1 to TRBJ2-4; TRBD1 might be the D (5 bases). V dropped 7 bases and J dropped 0 bases, with 11 bases sitting between them. CDR1 NSQYPW and CDR2 LRSPGD come from the germline V gene (reference sequence). This CDR3 comprises 14 residues. The CDR3 DNA, read in part, is TGCACCTGCAAACAGACAGTTAGTCAAAAC. This encodes CTCKQTVSQN. The whole CDR3 reads CTCKQTVSQNTLYF. The whole variable domain, filled in from reference TRBV1 and TRBJ2-4, reads VTLLEQNPRWRLVPRGQAVNLRCILKNSQYPWMSWYQQDLQKQLQWLFTLRSPGDKEVKSLPGADYLATRVTDTELRLQVANMSQGRTLYCTCKQTVSQNTLYFGAGTRLSVL.

Worth noting for this clone: Genes and germline are mouse. The CDR3 is cut off 4 residues early in the read; its end comes from the germline J gene. The chain has TRBV13-2 and TRBJ2-5, with TRBD2 matching 10 bases. Germline lookup yields CDR1 NNHNN and CDR2 SYGAGS (reference sequence). The CDR3 is 15 amino acids. The ends lost 4 bases at V and 0 bases at J; junction bases unmatched: 2. The CDR3 bases that were read are TGTGCCAGCGGTACTGGGGGGGATAACCAAGAC. As protein: CASGTGGDNQD. The entire CDR3 protein reads CASGTGGDNQDTQYF.

This clone appeared a few times. Gene labels here are mouse ones. The sequence runs out 4 residues before the end of the CDR3; the remainder is reconstructed from the germline J gene. The chain combines TRBV1 with TRBJ2-7; D not resolved. Germline lookup yields CDR1 NSQYPW and CDR2 LRSPGD (reference sequence). This CDR3 is built from 15 residues. The V end was cut by 0 bases, the J end by 3 bases, with 12 bases between. The CDR3 region is CTCSAERQIYYEQYF. The CDR3 bases that were read are TGCACCTGCAGTGCAGAAAGACAAATCTACTAT. Full variable domain (rest looked up from reference TRBV1 and TRBJ2-7): VTLLEQNPRWRLVPRGQAVNLRCILKNSQYPWMSWYQQDLQKQLQWLFTLRSPGDKEVKSLPGADYLATRVTDTELRLQVANMSQGRTLYCTCSAERQIYYEQYFGPGTRLTVL.